This T cell receptor beta chain was retrieved from a study of T cells in Graves' hyperthyroidism and ophthalmopathy. CDR1 SGHVS and CDR2 FQNEAQ come from the germline V gene. J gave up 2 bases and V 5 bases, and 9 bases lay outside the gene matches. The CDR3 totals 15 residues. Amplification of TCR beta CDR3 regions used RNA as the template. When the TCR CDR3 underwent first-round RT-PCR, the HTBI primer set was used. TCRdb itself ran the multiplex PCR reads through MiXCR, one entry per CDR3 protein. The sample lists a few hundred thousand distinct CDR3 sequences, about a sixth occurring once. The chain uses TRBV7-8 and TRBJ2-7, with 7 bases that match TRBD1. The clonotype comes from a woman aged 40 to 50 with Graves' ophthalmopathy. The sample taken for sequencing was blood. The CDR3 coding sequence is TGTGCCAGCAGCCAGTCGACAGGGAAAGCCTACGAGCAGTACTTC. Translated, it gives CASSQSTGKAYEQYF. Combining the CDR3 with reference TRBV7-8 and TRBJ2-7 gives the whole variable domain GAGVSQSPRYKVAKRGQDVALRCDPISGHVSLFWYQQALGQGPEFLTYFQNEAQLDKSGLPSDRFFAERPEGSVSTLKIQRTQQEDSAVYLCASSQSTGKAYEQYFGPGTRLTVT.